This TCR beta chain was profiled in a study of metastatic and nonmetastatic thyroid tumors. Study overall: The study looked at repertoires side by side in blood and in tumor or nodule tissue from malignant and benign thyroid patients.

This clone was seen only a few times. Not a single patient had been given any form of treatment at any point before undergoing thyroid surgery. TCRdb reassembled clones from the PCR reads with MiXCR. The repertoire has tens of thousands of clones, over 10% of them found once; the top ten carry roughly 5%. Specimen: blood. This TCR was recovered from a female donor with papillary thyroid cancer or a benign thyroid nodule (not recorded which). Some clones in this sample may be carry-over from other donors' samples.

The CDR3 here is CASRQTSGGSSPLHF. The CDR3 coding sequence is TGTGCCAGCAGACAGACATCGGGCGGAAGCTCACCCCTCCACTTT. V and J are TRBV6-2 or TRBV6-3 and TRBJ1-6, with unresolved D. With 6 bases removed from V and 10 bases from J, the gap between germline ends came to 19 bases. The germline V gene encodes CDR1 MNHEY and CDR2 SVGEGT. CDR3 size: 15 residues.